Sequencing of this T cell receptor beta chain was carried out in a study of cytomegalovirus exposure and HLA in healthy donors. Germline-derived CDR1 and CDR2 are SGHRS and YFSETQ. The CDR3 length is 19 residues. Trimming cost V 1 base and J 2 bases; bases outside gene matches: 14. Primers: 60 Vbeta forward and 13 Jbeta reverse. The method was immunoSEQ multiplex PCR; TCRdb's version includes in-frame clones alone and lacks a portion of them. This table lists roughly 82,000 clones. The chain recombines TRBV5-1 with TRBJ2-7; TRBD1 agrees at 11 bases. The receptor's source is an older woman in good health and CMV-seronegative. The sample was PBMCs. This CDR3 reads CASSLPAGQGASRAYEQYF. CDR3 coding DNA: TGCGCCAGCAGCTTGCCTGCCGGACAGGGGGCCTCGAGAGCCTACGAGCAGTACTTC.